The 10 T cell receptor beta chains in this list originate from one sample, sequenced in a study of blood T cell repertoires in COVID-19. Some clones are missing from TCRdb's copy, which holds only in-frame ones; the method was immunoSEQ multiplex PCR. Of some 150,000 clones in the sample, more than 75% were seen once. Sequencing used peripheral blood. The source of these receptors is a man between 65 and 85 years old with acute or convalescent COVID-19.

The chain carries TRBV6-5 and TRBJ1-5, with 7 bases that match TRBD1. Germline CDR1 reads MNHEY; CDR2 reads SVGAGI. With 6 bases clipped from V and 6 bases from J, the junction kept 2 bases outside the gene matches. The CDR3 covers 12 residues. The CDR3 region has the DNA TGTGCCAGCAGGGCAGGGGGTCAGCCCCAGCATTTT. Translated: CASRAGGQPQHF.

This clone was recorded a few times. V is TRBV2 and J is TRBJ1-2; 9 bases agree with TRBD1. This CDR3 has 12 residues. Germline CDR1 is SNHLY and CDR2 is FYNNEI. The V and J ends lost 6 bases and 4 bases, in that order; junction bases with no gene match: 0. For the CDR3, the DNA is TGTGCCAGCAGGGACAGGGGCTATGGCTACACCTTC. Amino acid sequence: CASRDRGYGYTF.

The chain joins TRBV10-3 to TRBJ2-7, with 12 bases lining up with TRBD2. The length of the CDR3 is 14 residues. The junction had 2 bases not matched to a gene; V was cut back by 2 bases and J by 6 bases. Germline V gene data show CDR1 as ENHRY and CDR2 as SYGVKD. The CDR3 sequence is CAISELAGGVEQYF. CDR3 nucleotides: TGTGCCATCAGTGAGCTAGCGGGGGGGGTCGAGCAGTACTTC.

The chain employs TRBV19 and TRBJ1-4; 7 nucleotides agree with TRBD1. The junction had 9 bases not matched to a gene; V was cut back by 8 bases and J by 0 bases. Germline loops: CDR1 LNHDA, CDR2 SQIVND (reference sequence). The CDR3 has 16 amino acids. The CDR3: CASRRTGDATNEKLFF. The CDR3 DNA follows: TGTGCCAGTCGGCGCACAGGGGACGCAACTAATGAAAAACTGTTTTTT.

In this sample, this clone turned up a few times. The J gene is TRBJ1-1, the V gene TRBV5-1; the match to TRBD1 covers 10 bases. CDR3 size: 14 residues. Unmatched junction bases numbered 3, after V lost 4 bases and J lost 3 bases. Germline-derived CDR1 and CDR2 are SGHRS and YFSETQ. The CDR3 reads CASSAGQGDTEAFF. CDR3 DNA: TGCGCCAGCAGCGCCGGACAGGGGGACACTGAAGCTTTCTTT.

This clone was recorded at least ten times. The chain is built from TRBV28 and TRBJ1-6; possibly TRBD1 for D (5 bases). The germline gives CDR1 MDHEN, CDR2 SYDVKM. The V end was cut by 8 bases, the J end by 5 bases, with 13 bases between. The CDR3 spans 14 residues. This chain's CDR3 is CASWPGLNNSPLHF. In nucleotides, the CDR3 is TGTGCCAGCTGGCCGGGACTGAATAATTCACCCCTCCACTTT.

V gene TRBV19 combines with J gene TRBJ2-1; TRBD1 is a possible D gene (8 bases). Germline V CDR1 and CDR2: LNHDA, SQIVND (reference sequence). CDR3 length: 14 residues. The V gene lost 6 bases and the J gene lost 6 bases, with 15 bases spanning the gap. The CDR3 region is CASRTQGGVNEQFF. Here the CDR3 DNA reads TGTGCCAGTAGGACACAGGGGGGGGTCAATGAGCAGTTCTTC.

The rearrangement links TRBV19 to TRBJ2-6; the D is unclear. This CDR3 spans 14 amino acids. Trimming removed 3 bases from V and 6 bases from J, with 9 bases in between. The germline V gene has CDR1 LNHDA and CDR2 SQIVND (reference sequence). The CDR3 coding sequence is TGTGCCAGTAGTATTTCGGTCTCGGCCAACGTCCTGACTTTC. The encoded protein is CASSISVSANVLTF.

The V call is TRBV10-2, the J call TRBJ1-1; D is possibly TRBD1 (5 bases). Between the trimmed V and J ends, which lost 3 bases and 3 bases, there was a span of 17 bases. The CDR3 sequence is 16 residues long. Looked up from germline, CDR1 is WSHSY and CDR2 is SAAADI. CDR3 coding DNA: TGCGCCAGCAGTGACCTTCGCGGGGGAGGTCACACTGAAGCTTTCTTT. Translation: CASSDLRGGGHTEAFF.

The V and J genes are TRBV27 and TRBJ1-1; 12 nucleotides match TRBD1. This CDR3 has 16 residues. Germline trimming cut 7 bases from V and 3 bases from J; bases unmatched to any gene: 9. Germline V gene lookup returns CDR1 MNHEY and CDR2 SMNVEV (reference sequence). CDR3 sequence (DNA): TGTGCCAGCACCGAAGGTGGGACAGGGGGCTACACTGAAGCTTTCTTT. This encodes CASTEGGTGGYTEAFF.